This paragraph reports one T cell receptor beta chain. These data come from a study of early T cells in non-severe SARS-CoV-2 infection. Across the study: The authors sequenced bulk RNA from unsorted whole blood, leaving chains unpaired.

Unique molecular identifiers were added to individual cDNA molecules. TCRdb re-analysed the 5' RACE reads in MiXCR, keeping a single row per CDR3 protein. In the table there are roughly 80,000 distinct CDR3 sequences, about 16% of which are singletons. CDR1 KGHSH and CDR2 LQKENI come from the germline V gene. This CDR3 contains 14 residues. V was pared by 3 bases and J by 7 bases, with 2 bases of the junction left unmatched. This clonotype was sampled from an adult who was a healthcare worker with PCR-confirmed SARS-CoV-2 infection or an uninfected control (not recorded which). The rearrangement joins TRBV18 to TRBJ1-6; the match to TRBD1 covers 8 bases. Sequencing was performed on whole blood. This CDR3 reads CASSPDRVNSPLHF. In DNA form, the CDR3 reads TGTGCCAGCTCACCGGACAGGGTAAATTCACCCCTCCACTTT.